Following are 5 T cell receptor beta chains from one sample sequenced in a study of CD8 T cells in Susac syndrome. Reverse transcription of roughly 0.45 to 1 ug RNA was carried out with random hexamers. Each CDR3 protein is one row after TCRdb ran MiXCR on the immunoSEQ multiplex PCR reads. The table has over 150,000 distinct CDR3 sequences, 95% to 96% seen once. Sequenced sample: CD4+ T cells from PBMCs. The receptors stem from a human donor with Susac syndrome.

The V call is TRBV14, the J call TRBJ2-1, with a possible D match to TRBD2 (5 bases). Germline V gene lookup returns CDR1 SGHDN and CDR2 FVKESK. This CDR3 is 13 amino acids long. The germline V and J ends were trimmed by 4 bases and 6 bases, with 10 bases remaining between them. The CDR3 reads CASSPDWPNEQFF. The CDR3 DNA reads TGTGCCAGCAGCCCGGACTGGCCCAATGAGCAGTTCTTC.

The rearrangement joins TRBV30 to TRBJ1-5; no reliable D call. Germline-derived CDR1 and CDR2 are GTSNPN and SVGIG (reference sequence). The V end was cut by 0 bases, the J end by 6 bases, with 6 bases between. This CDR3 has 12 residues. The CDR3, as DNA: TGTGCCTGGAGTGTCGGCGTTCAGCCCCAGCATTTT. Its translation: CAWSVGVQPQHF.

CDR3 bases: TGTGCCAGCAGAGAGGGACAACATACGCAGTATTTT. Amino acids: CASREGQHTQYF. J is TRBJ2-3 and V is TRBV6-5; possible D gene TRBD1, 6 bases. The CDR3 length is 12 residues. V lost 6 bases and J 7 bases, leaving 11 bases between the germline ends. CDR1 is MNHEY and CDR2 is SVGAGI in the germline V gene.

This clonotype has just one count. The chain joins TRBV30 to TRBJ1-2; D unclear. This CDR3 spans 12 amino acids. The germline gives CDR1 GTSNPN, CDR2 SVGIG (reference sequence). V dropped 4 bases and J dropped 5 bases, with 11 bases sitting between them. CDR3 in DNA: TGTGCCTGGATGCTCGGGTCATATGGCTACACCTTC. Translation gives CAWMLGSYGYTF.

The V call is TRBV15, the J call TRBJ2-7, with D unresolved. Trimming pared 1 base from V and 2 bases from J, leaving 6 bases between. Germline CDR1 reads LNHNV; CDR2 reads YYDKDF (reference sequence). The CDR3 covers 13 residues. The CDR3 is CATSRGRTYEQYF. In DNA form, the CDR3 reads TGTGCCACCAGCAGAGGCAGAACCTACGAGCAGTACTTC.